The next 27 T cell receptor beta chains were all read from a single sample in a study of identical twins. TCRdb re-analysed the 5' RACE reads in MiXCR, keeping a single row per CDR3 protein. The sample shows about 450,000 distinct CDR3 sequences, approximately 17% of them seen only once. Sequencing was performed on naive T cells sorted from blood. The receptors originated from a man between 50 and 59 years old in good health.

The gene calls are TRBV6-1 and TRBJ2-2; the D is unclear. The V end lost 3 bases, the J end lost 0 bases, and 8 bases lay between the germline ends. The CDR3 extends over 15 amino acids. Germline V gene lookup returns CDR1 MNHNS and CDR2 SASEGT. CDR3 DNA: TGTGCCAGCAGTGACGGATCCACGAACACCGGGGAGCTGTTTTTT. Its protein is CASSDGSTNTGELFF.

This clonotype was seen only a few times. V gene TRBV7-2 combines with J gene TRBJ2-7; no firm D call. Germline V gives CDR1 SGHTA, CDR2 FQGNSA. The CDR3 is made up of 15 amino acids. The V end was cut by 4 bases, the J end by 4 bases, with 17 bases between. The DNA for the CDR3 is TGTGCCAGCAGCTCCGCGGCGTCGGTGCGTTACGAGCAGTACTTC. Protein: CASSSAASVRYEQYF.

This clonotype was detected many times. The chain has TRBV5-1 and TRBJ2-5; D is perhaps TRBD2 (5 bases). V was trimmed by 0 bases and J by 1 base, leaving 7 bases between them. CDR1 and CDR2 (germline): SGHRS, YFSETQ. The CDR3 length is 14 residues. Written as DNA, the CDR3 is TGCGCCAGCAGCTTGGCCGGGGTCCAAGAGACCCAGTACTTC. Its protein product is CASSLAGVQETQYF.

The rearrangement uses TRBV20-1 and TRBJ2-2, with TRBD2 matching 10 bases. V was clipped by 6 bases and J by 2 bases; unmatched bases: 6. This CDR3 comprises 15 residues. Germline V gene sequence: CDR1 DFQATT, CDR2 SNEGSKA (reference sequence). CDR3 loop: CSALSGRINTGELFF. CDR3 sequence (DNA): TGCAGTGCCCTTAGCGGGAGGATTAACACCGGGGAGCTGTTTTTT.

The rearrangement links TRBV7-2 to TRBJ2-1; possibly TRBD2 for D (5 bases). Germline lookup yields CDR1 SGHTA and CDR2 FQGNSA. This CDR3 has 15 residues. Trimming cost V 7 bases and J 3 bases, with 16 bases left between them. The CDR3 DNA is TGTGCCAGCACCTTGAAGGGAGAGGGCTACAATGAGCAGTTCTTC. This gives the protein CASTLKGEGYNEQFF.

Many counts were recorded for this clonotype. The rearrangement joins TRBV5-1 to TRBJ2-3, with a weak D call TRBD2 (6 bases). V was trimmed by 7 bases and J by 6 bases, leaving 15 bases between them. The CDR3 is 13 residues long. CDR1 SGHRS and CDR2 YFSETQ come from the germline V gene. The CDR3 reads CASRDFGRDTQYF. The CDR3 nucleotides are TGCGCCAGCCGGGACTTTGGACGGGATACGCAGTATTTT.

This clonotype counts as medium-sized. The chain couples TRBV27 to TRBJ2-1, with D unresolved. The germline gives CDR1 MNHEY, CDR2 SMNVEV (reference sequence). Trimming took 0 bases from V and 6 from J, leaving 6 bases between them. The CDR3 contains 13 residues. Here the CDR3 DNA reads TGTGCCAGCAGTTTATCTGGCAGCAATGAGCAGTTCTTC. This translates into CASSLSGSNEQFF.

This chain uses TRBV6-1 with TRBJ1-1; D not certain. CDR3 length: 15 amino acids. Germline CDR1 is MNHNS and CDR2 is SASEGT. V lost 0 bases to trimming and J lost 4 bases, with 12 bases between them. The CDR3 nucleotides are TGTGCCAGCAGTGAAGCTGGGCCCCTAGGCACTGAAGCTTTCTTT. Protein: CASSEAGPLGTEAFF.

The rearrangement links TRBV10-3 to TRBJ1-1, with D possibly matching TRBD1 (6 bases). V lost 6 bases and J lost 1, with 18 bases in between. CDR3 length equals 16 residues. In germline, CDR1 is ENHRY, CDR2 SYGVKD. The CDR3 nucleotides are TGTGCCATCAGCGCTATAATGGGACAATCGAACACTGAAGCTTTCTTT. This encodes CAISAIMGQSNTEAFF.

V is TRBV5-1 and J is TRBJ1-4; weak D call: TRBD1 (6 bases). The ends were cut back, 4 bases at V and 3 bases at J, with 19 bases in the middle. CDR3 length: 17 residues. Germline V gives CDR1 SGHRS, CDR2 YFSETQ. The CDR3: CASSSLPYRVANEKLFF. The CDR3 DNA reads TGCGCCAGCAGCAGCCTTCCTTACAGGGTGGCTAATGAAAAACTGTTTTTT.

This clonotype was seen more than once but under ten times. J is TRBJ2-1 and V is TRBV24-1, with 12 bases fitting TRBD2. The CDR3 is 15 residues long. The germline V gene has CDR1 KGHDR and CDR2 SFDVKD. V was clipped by 3 bases and J by 7 bases; unmatched bases: 3. The CDR3 DNA follows: TGTGCCACCAGTGATCTAGCGGGAGGGCCAAATGAGCAGTTCTTC. Amino acid sequence: CATSDLAGGPNEQFF.

This clonotype came up a few times. J is TRBJ2-2 and V is TRBV7-9; the match to TRBD2 covers 8 bases. V gave up 4 bases and J gave up 1 base; unmatched junction bases: 8. Germline lookup yields CDR1 SEHNR and CDR2 FQNEAQ (reference sequence). The length of the CDR3 is 17 residues. CDR3 nucleotide sequence: TGTGCCAGCAGCTCGAGCCGGACTAGCAGGAACACCGGGGAGCTGTTTTTT. Encoded protein: CASSSSRTSRNTGELFF.

This clonotype was observed many times. The V call is TRBV7-8, the J call TRBJ2-7; D uncertain. Trimming took 4 bases from V and 4 from J, leaving 8 bases between them. The CDR3 sequence is 12 residues long. Germline CDR1 reads SGHVS; CDR2 reads FQNEAQ. The CDR3 nucleotides are TGTGCCAGCAGCTCTCCAAATTACGAGCAGTACTTC. Translation: CASSSPNYEQYF. The variable domain in full, with the rest retrieved from reference TRBV7-8 and TRBJ2-7, is GAGVSQSPRYKVAKRGQDVALRCDPISGHVSLFWYQQALGQGPEFLTYFQNEAQLDKSGLPSDRFFAERPEGSVSTLKIQRTQQEDSAVYLCASSSPNYEQYFGPGTRLTVT.

This clonotype showed up just a few times. The V and J genes are TRBV12-3 or TRBV12-4 and TRBJ2-3; unclear D gene. This CDR3 spans 11 amino acids. V was pared by 4 bases and J by 4 bases, with 3 bases between. CDR3 coding DNA: TGTGCCAGCAGTTGGGCAGATACGCAGTATTTT. Its translation: CASSWADTQYF.

The chain uses TRBV5-5 and TRBJ2-3; 7 nucleotides agree with TRBD1. The germline gives CDR1 SGHKS, CDR2 YYEKEE (reference sequence). J gave up 2 bases and V 0 bases, and 6 bases lay outside the gene matches. The CDR3 sequence is 16 residues long. The CDR3 bases are TGTGCCAGCAGCTTGGGTCCCGGGACAGACACAGATACGCAGTATTTT. This gives the protein CASSLGPGTDTDTQYF.

This sequence joins TRBV24-1 and TRBJ2-1; TRBD2 is a possible D gene (5 bases). The CDR3 contains 16 residues. Germline V gene data show CDR1 as KGHDR and CDR2 as SFDVKD. Trimming pared 3 bases from V and 4 bases from J, leaving 15 bases between. In DNA, the CDR3 is TGTGCCACCAGTGATCGCAGGACTGCAAAATACAATGAGCAGTTCTTC. As protein: CATSDRRTAKYNEQFF.

The table lists this clonotype with many counts. The chain carries TRBV29-1 and TRBJ2-1, with D maybe TRBD1 (6 bases). The CDR3 runs to 13 residues. CDR1 is SQVTM, CDR2 ANQGSEA, per germline. The V end lost 5 bases, the J end lost 4 bases, and 12 bases lay between the germline ends. The CDR3 DNA is TGCAGCGTTAACCCGACAGGTTACAATGAGCAGTTCTTC. Translating gives CSVNPTGYNEQFF.

There are many counts of this clonotype. The rearrangement uses TRBV6-4 and TRBJ1-5; no firm D call. Per the germline V gene, CDR1 is MRHNA and CDR2 is SNTAGT. Trimming removed 4 bases from V and 5 bases from J, with 9 bases in between. The CDR3 is made up of 13 amino acids. CDR3 coding DNA: TGTGCCAGCAGTGTACGGGAGGATCAGCCCCAGCATTTT. It encodes CASSVREDQPQHF.

Regarding this clonotype: It may be a read error: a sequence one base away is much more abundant. The chain links TRBV20-1 to TRBJ2-7; no definite D call. CDR1 and CDR2 from the germline V gene are DFQATT and SNEGSKA (reference sequence). CDR3 length: 12 amino acids. This chain's CDR3 is CSGKTGSYAQYF. The CDR3 bases are TGCAGTGGGAAGACTGGGTCCTACGCGCAGTACTTC.

This clonotype was seen repeatedly, ten times or more. The chain couples TRBV5-6 to TRBJ2-2; D is undetermined. Germline CDR1 SGHDT, CDR2 YYEEEE. The germline V and J ends were trimmed by 1 base and 6 bases, with 10 bases remaining between them. This CDR3 spans 14 amino acids. CDR3 nucleotides: TGTGCCAGCAGCTTGAGGGTGAAACCCGGGGAGCTGTTTTTT. This encodes CASSLRVKPGELFF.

Only a few counts were recorded for this clonotype. The chain combines TRBV6-1 with TRBJ2-5; maybe TRBD1 (6 bases). The V end lost 3 bases, the J end lost 5 bases, and 19 bases lay between the germline ends. Germline V gene data show CDR1 as MNHNS and CDR2 as SASEGT. The CDR3 runs 16 residues. The CDR3 sequence: CASSDAGAPVQETQYF. In DNA form, the CDR3 reads TGTGCCAGCAGTGATGCAGGGGCCCCCGTCCAGGAGACCCAGTACTTC.

This clonotype appeared a single time. CDR3 in DNA: TGTGCCAGCAGCTGGGAGAGGTCCTACGAGCAGTACTTC. Encoded protein: CASSWERSYEQYF. This rearrangement joins TRBV7-2 to TRBJ2-7; weak D call: TRBD2 (5 bases). In germline, CDR1 is SGHTA, CDR2 FQGNSA. This CDR3 region has 13 residues. V lost 4 bases, J lost 1 base, and 8 bases lay in between.

In its sample, this clonotype was seen many times. The J gene is TRBJ2-7, the V gene TRBV20-1, with TRBD2 matching 8 bases. The J segment lost 0 bases and the V segment lost 4 bases, leaving 5 bases of the junction unmatched. The germline gives CDR1 DFQATT, CDR2 SNEGSKA (reference sequence). The CDR3 runs to 14 residues. The CDR3, as DNA: TGCAGTGCTACACTAGCGGTGATCTCCTACGAGCAGTACTTC. The encoded protein is CSATLAVISYEQYF.

J is TRBJ2-1 and V is TRBV6-1; perhaps TRBD2 as D (5 bases). CDR1 MNHNS and CDR2 SASEGT come from the germline V gene. The CDR3 is 16 residues long. V lost 7 bases to trimming and J lost 7 bases, with 23 bases between them. The CDR3 nucleotides read TGTGCCAGCAACTACCACAGACCTGGACTTCTGAATGAGCAGTTCTTC. This translates into CASNYHRPGLLNEQFF.

This clonotype came up a few times. J is TRBJ2-1 and V is TRBV5-1, with D possibly being TRBD1 or TRBD2 (5 bases each). The CDR3 sequence is 17 residues long. Germline values: CDR1 SGHRS, CDR2 YFSETQ. V was shortened by 0 bases and J by 4 bases, with 17 bases between the two germline ends. The CDR3 here is CASSLARDVIAYNEQFF. DNA for the CDR3: TGCGCCAGCAGCTTGGCTAGGGACGTCATTGCATACAATGAGCAGTTCTTC. Using reference TRBV5-1 and TRBJ2-1 for the parts outside the CDR3, the full variable domain is KAGVTQTPRYLIKTRGQQVTLSCSPISGHRSVSWYQQTPGQGLQFLFEYFSETQRNKGNFPGRFSGRQFSNSRSEMNVSTLELGDSALYLCASSLARDVIAYNEQFFGPGTRLTVL.

This clonotype was observed a few times. The genes are TRBV5-1 and TRBJ2-1, with D tentatively TRBD1 (5 bases). This CDR3 has 15 residues. The germline V and J ends were trimmed by 0 bases and 6 bases, with 13 bases remaining between them. The germline V gene has CDR1 SGHRS and CDR2 YFSETQ. For the CDR3, the DNA is TGCGCCAGCAGCTTGGAAGGGGCCAATTCCAATGAGCAGTTCTTC. It codes for CASSLEGANSNEQFF.

This clonotype appeared many times. This sequence joins TRBV3-1 and TRBJ2-1, with 14 positions matching TRBD2. The germline CDR1 and CDR2 sequences are LGHDT and YNNKEL (reference sequence). V gave up 4 bases and J gave up 5 bases; unmatched junction bases: 7. The CDR3 has 17 residues. CDR3 protein: CASSPRLAGGPDNEQFF. The CDR3 region has the DNA TGTGCCAGCAGCCCTCGACTAGCGGGAGGGCCGGACAATGAGCAGTTCTTC.